The entry that follows covers one T cell receptor (beta chain) sequence. What it recognizes is unknown. These data come from a study of T cell responses to AZD1222 COVID-19 vaccine. Analyses pooled second doses at about 4 or about 12 weeks. V gave up 0 bases and J gave up 0 bases, with 11 bases separating them. The CDR3 has 16 residues. Germline assignment: CDR1 SGHVS and CDR2 FQNEAQ. The assay was immunoSEQ multiplex PCR, and TCRdb's table has in-frame clones only and misses some. The sample gives about 150,000 clones, 92% of which show up once; less than 3.5% is in the top ten. Study observations and caveats: White British ancestry dominated among donors, who included more females, and clonal diversity was possibly underestimated.

This specimen was peripheral blood, taken 28 days after the second AZD1222 dose. V gene TRBV7-8 combines with J gene TRBJ1-1, with D unresolved. The source of this sequence is an adult who received the AZD1222 COVID-19 vaccine. As DNA, the CDR3 is TGTGCCAGCAGCTTAGCTCTCATTGGACTGAACACTGAAGCTTTCTTT. It encodes CASSLALIGLNTEAFF.